The TCR beta chain described here comes from a study of control samples from healthy donors and cancer patients. Profiled with immunoSEQ multiplex PCR; TCRdb holds only in-frame clones, not every one. The profile covers 90,000 to 100,000 clones, with around 90% appearing a single time and around an eighth taken by the ten largest. Trimming took 6 bases from V and 3 from J, leaving 2 bases between them. This CDR3 is built from 10 residues. CDR1 is MNHEY, CDR2 SVGAGI, per germline. The specimen sequenced was blood. The V gene is TRBV6-5, the J gene TRBJ2-5; no definite D call. The receptor was isolated from a woman between 70 and 85 years old in good health. The CDR3 DNA reads as TGTGCCAGCAGAGAAGAGACCCAGTACTTC. Encoded protein: CASREETQYF.